This is a list of T cell receptor beta chains from one sample in a study of T cell repertoires in cytomegalovirus infection. MiXCR, run by TCRdb on the reads, gives a single entry per CDR3 protein. The table has hundreds of thousands of distinct CDR3 sequences, about 33% seen once. What these receptors recognize is not known. This specimen was cultured PBMCs, taken from culture after CMV antigen stimulation. These receptors originate from a human donor in good health (CMV status not recorded). Some clones in this sample may be carry-over from other donors' samples. Each CDR3 is given without its conserved first and last residue.

v_call	j_call	cdr3_aa
TRBV20-1	TRBJ1-5	SATHTSNSNQPQH
TRBV6-8	TRBJ2-2	ACLRDRNTGELF
TRBV4-1	TRBJ2-3	ASSQRREGTDTQY
TRBV5-8	TRBJ2-3	ASSFGGSSDTQY
TRBV29-1	TRBJ1-1	SVERGAPTEAF
TRBV7-6	TRBJ2-7	ASSAPDRGPYEQY
TRBV4-3	TRBJ2-5	ASSQDLLAGETQY
TRBV2	TRBJ2-2	ASNRELAALAGELF
TRBV19	TRBJ2-3	ASGRGAGADTQY
TRBV7-6	TRBJ2-1	ASSRSTPLAGGGPYNEQF
TRBV5-4	TRBJ2-1	ASSLPGQSVYEQF
TRBV18	TRBJ1-1	ASSLRKGGTEAF
TRBV7-9	TRBJ2-1	ASSLATGRERNEQF
TRBV5-1	TRBJ2-1	ASRAGGPFDEQF
TRBV7-9	TRBJ2-7	ASSLIAGLENYEQY
TRBV5-4	TRBJ1-2	ASSLPTMYGYT
TRBV7-6	TRBJ2-1	ASSHGRDTYSYNEQF
TRBV6-2/TRBV6-3	TRBJ2-1	ASSPWTGTSGRGNEQF
TRBV19	TRBJ1-2	ASSIGKVRGYT
TRBV4-1	TRBJ1-2	ASSPLSTGTANYGYT
TRBV19	TRBJ1-2	ATINRGISYGYT
TRBV7-9	TRBJ1-2	ASSLGVSGQYGYT
TRBV7-3	TRBJ2-1	ASSLTFPGYNEQF
TRBV12-5	TRBJ1-2	ASGLDLDRADGYT
TRBV25-1	TRBJ1-4	ASSEPGTSEKLF
TRBV20-1	TRBJ1-5	SASIGGDSPSNQPQH
TRBV5-1	TRBJ1-1	ASSARTGNTEAF
TRBV3-1	TRBJ2-5	ASSRILETQY
TRBV10-3	TRBJ2-7	AIRGTENYEQY
TRBV19	TRBJ2-7	ASSMRLAKSSYEQY
TRBV20-1	TRBJ2-4	SAEGTSGRGGENIQY
TRBV7-2	TRBJ1-1	ASKKPGGAGTEAF
TRBV11-2	TRBJ2-5	ASSLDGQARQETQY
TRBV6-2/TRBV6-3	TRBJ1-5	ASSYVLSGGDQPQH
TRBV20-1	TRBJ2-7	SAGTGTTSYEQY
TRBV23-1	TRBJ2-5	ASSQSPGQGKGGETQY
TRBV14	TRBJ1-1	ASSLQGGIGNTEAF
TRBV6-2/TRBV6-3	TRBJ1-5	ASSSPGGSILQPQH
TRBV7-9	TRBJ1-6	ASSQPGHAPLH
TRBV7-2	TRBJ2-2	ASSPRGLVTGELF
TRBV7-6	TRBJ1-2	ASSLQGRYGYT
TRBV6-6	TRBJ2-7	ASSGLAGGLPYEQY
TRBV4-1	TRBJ2-4	ASSREPSETIQY
TRBV12-3/TRBV12-4	TRBJ2-2	ASSPHKLYAGELF
TRBV7-3	TRBJ2-1	ASSSVGEQF
TRBV9	TRBJ1-1	ASSPILLTGGAAF
TRBV12-3/TRBV12-4	TRBJ2-1	ATTLGGSSYNEQF
TRBV12-3/TRBV12-4	TRBJ1-3	ASSLKVPSSGNTIY
TRBV5-6	TRBJ2-5	ASSLEMSGTLGVETQY
TRBV28	TRBJ2-1	ASSLGSISYNEQF
TRBV14	TRBJ2-1	ASSQVLDLIYNEQF
TRBV7-9	TRBJ2-1	ASSRVRDEQF
TRBV7-8	TRBJ2-7	ASSLIRFLAGGEGYEQY
TRBV6-1	TRBJ2-7	ASRGAGIYYEQY
TRBV10-3	TRBJ2-3	AISESLVTDTQY